This T cell receptor (beta chain) is from a study of early T cells in non-severe SARS-CoV-2 infection. Study in general: Unpaired chains resulted from sequencing bulk RNA of unsorted whole blood.

The CDR3 extends over 15 amino acids. Germline loops: CDR1 SQVTM, CDR2 ANQGSEA. J was trimmed by 8 bases and V by 3 bases; bases with no gene match: 10. This clonotype was seen many times. What it recognizes is unknown. Regarding the study as a whole: VDJdb matches were skewed toward anti-spike CD8 T cell responses.

Molecules of cDNA were individually given unique molecular identifiers that were attached to them. In TCRdb, the 5' RACE reads were re-called with MiXCR into one record per CDR3 protein. The data hold about 80,000 distinct CDR3 sequences, with 9% to 14% observed a single time. This chain uses TRBV29-1 with TRBJ2-3; 11 nucleotides agree with TRBD2. The receptor's source is an adult who was a healthcare worker with PCR-confirmed SARS-CoV-2 infection or an uninfected control (not recorded which). Source material: whole blood. CDR3 region: CSVDGLAGGRGTQYF. CDR3 coding DNA: TGCAGCGTTGACGGCCTAGCGGGAGGTAGAGGTACGCAGTATTTT.